This record looks at one TCR beta chain sequence and its context. Its antigen is not known. CDR1 is SNHLY and CDR2 is FYNNEI in the germline V gene. Trimming stripped 3 bases from V and 1 base from J, with 7 bases between. CDR3 length: 14 residues. This record comes from a study of yellow fever vaccine responses in identical twins. General study findings and limits: Twin vaccine T cell responses reportedly seemed partly convergent, partly personalized.

TCRdb re-analysed the RT-PCR reads in MiXCR, keeping a single row per CDR3 protein. The sample has about 20,000 distinct CDR3 sequences, around three quarters seen once. This clonotype was obtained from a young woman who received the yellow fever vaccine. The sequences come from T cells from blood (PBMCs), unsorted or a sorted subset (not recorded which), collected before or after yellow fever vaccination (not recorded which). The genes are TRBV2 and TRBJ2-1; possible D gene TRBD2, 5 bases. CDR3 sequence: CASSEVASYNEQFF. CDR3 nucleotides: TGTGCCAGCAGTGAGGTAGCGTCCTACAATGAGCAGTTCTTC. The complete variable domain, with remaining parts taken from reference TRBV2 and TRBJ2-1, reads EPEVTQTPSHQVTQMGQEVILRCVPISNHLYFYWYRQILGQKVEFLVSFYNNEISEKSEIFDDQFSVERPDGSNFTLKIRSTKLEDSAMYFCASSEVASYNEQFFGPGTRLTVL.